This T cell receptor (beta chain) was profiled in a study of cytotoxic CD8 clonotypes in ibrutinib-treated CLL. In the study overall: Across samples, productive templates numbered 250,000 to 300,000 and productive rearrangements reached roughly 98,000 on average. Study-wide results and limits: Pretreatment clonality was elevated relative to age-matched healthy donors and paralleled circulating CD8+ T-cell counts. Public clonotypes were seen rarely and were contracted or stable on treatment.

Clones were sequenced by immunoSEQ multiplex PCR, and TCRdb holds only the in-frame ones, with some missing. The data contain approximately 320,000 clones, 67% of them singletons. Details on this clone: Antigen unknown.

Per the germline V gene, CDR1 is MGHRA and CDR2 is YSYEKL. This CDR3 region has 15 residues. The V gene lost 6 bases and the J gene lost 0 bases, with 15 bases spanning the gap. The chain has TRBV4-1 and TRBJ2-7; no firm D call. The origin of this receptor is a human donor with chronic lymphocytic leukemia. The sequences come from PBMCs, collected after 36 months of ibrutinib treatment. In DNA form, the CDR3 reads TGCGCCAGCAGATATATATCGACGGGCTCCTACGAGCAGTACTTC. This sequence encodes CASRYISTGSYEQYF.